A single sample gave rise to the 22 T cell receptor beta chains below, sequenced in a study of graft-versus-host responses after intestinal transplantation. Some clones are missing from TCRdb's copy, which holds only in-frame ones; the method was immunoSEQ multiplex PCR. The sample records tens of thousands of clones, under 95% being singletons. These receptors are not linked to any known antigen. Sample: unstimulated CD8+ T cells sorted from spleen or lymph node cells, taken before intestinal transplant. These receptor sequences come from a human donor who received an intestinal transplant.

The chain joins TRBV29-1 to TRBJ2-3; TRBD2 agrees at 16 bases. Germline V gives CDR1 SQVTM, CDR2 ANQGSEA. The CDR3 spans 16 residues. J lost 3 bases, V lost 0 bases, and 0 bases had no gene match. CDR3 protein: CSVEEGLAGGTDTQYF. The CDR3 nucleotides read TGCAGCGTTGAAGAGGGACTAGCGGGAGGGACAGATACGCAGTATTTT.

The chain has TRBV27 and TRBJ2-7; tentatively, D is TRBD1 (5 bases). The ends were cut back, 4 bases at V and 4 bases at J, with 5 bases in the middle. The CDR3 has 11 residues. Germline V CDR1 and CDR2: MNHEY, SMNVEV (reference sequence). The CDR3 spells CASSSGYEQYF. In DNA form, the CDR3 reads TGTGCCAGCAGTTCAGGGTACGAGCAGTACTTC.

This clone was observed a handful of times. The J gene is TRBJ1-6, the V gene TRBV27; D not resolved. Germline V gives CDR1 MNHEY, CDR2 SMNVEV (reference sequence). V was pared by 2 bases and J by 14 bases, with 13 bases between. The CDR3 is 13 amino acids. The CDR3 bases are TGTGCCAGCAGTTTAACGCTCCTATCGGCCCTCCACTTT. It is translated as CASSLTLLSALHF.

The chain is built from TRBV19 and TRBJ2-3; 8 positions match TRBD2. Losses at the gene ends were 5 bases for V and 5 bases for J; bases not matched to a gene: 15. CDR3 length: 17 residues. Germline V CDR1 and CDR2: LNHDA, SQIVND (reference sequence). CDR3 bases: TGTGCCAGTAGTCTCTGGGGAGCGGGGGCCGAGCGAGATACGCAGTATTTT. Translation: CASSLWGAGAERDTQYF.

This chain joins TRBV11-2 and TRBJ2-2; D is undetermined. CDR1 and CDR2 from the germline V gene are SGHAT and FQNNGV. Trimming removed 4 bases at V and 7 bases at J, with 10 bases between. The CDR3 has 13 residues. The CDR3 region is CASSSSPGGELFF. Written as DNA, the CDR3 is TGTGCCAGCAGCTCCTCCCCGGGCGGGGAGCTGTTTTTT.

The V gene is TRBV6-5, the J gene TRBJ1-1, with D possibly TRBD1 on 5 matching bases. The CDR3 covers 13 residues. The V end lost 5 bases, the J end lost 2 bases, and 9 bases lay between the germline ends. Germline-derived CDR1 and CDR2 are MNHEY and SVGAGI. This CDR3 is CASSRGYNTEAFF. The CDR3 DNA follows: TGTGCCAGCAGTCGGGGCTACAACACTGAAGCTTTCTTT.

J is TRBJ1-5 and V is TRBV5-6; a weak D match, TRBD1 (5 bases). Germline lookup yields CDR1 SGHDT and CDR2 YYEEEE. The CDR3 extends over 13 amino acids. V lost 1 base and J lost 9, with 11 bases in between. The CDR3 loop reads CASSLTGGVPQHF. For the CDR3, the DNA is TGTGCCAGCAGCTTGACGGGGGGTGTGCCCCAGCATTTT.

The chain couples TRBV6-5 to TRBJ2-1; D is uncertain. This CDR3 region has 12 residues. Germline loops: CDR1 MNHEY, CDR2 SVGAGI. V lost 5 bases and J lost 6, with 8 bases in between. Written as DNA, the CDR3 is TGTGCCAGCAGTCCGGGTGGCAATGAGCAGTTCTTC. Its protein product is CASSPGGNEQFF.

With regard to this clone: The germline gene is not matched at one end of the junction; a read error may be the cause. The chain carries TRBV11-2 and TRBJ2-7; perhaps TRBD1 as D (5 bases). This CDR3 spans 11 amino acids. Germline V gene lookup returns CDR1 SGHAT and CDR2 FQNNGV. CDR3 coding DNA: TGTGCCAGCAGCTCAACAGGTCTGGGAAAATTC. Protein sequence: CASSSTGLGKF. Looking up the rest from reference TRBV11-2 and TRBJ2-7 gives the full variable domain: EAGVAQSPRYKIIEKRQSVAFWCNPISGHATLYWYQQILGQGPKLLIQFQNNGVVDDSQLPKDRFSAERLKGVDSTLKIQPAKLEDSAVYLCASSSTGLGKFGPGTRLTVT.

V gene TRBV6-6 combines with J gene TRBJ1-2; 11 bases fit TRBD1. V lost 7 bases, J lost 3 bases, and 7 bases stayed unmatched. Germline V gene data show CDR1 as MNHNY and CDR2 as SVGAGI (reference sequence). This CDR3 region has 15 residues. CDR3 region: CASTNRDRGYYGYTF. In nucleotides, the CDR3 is TGTGCCAGCACGAACCGGGACAGGGGGTACTATGGCTACACCTTC.

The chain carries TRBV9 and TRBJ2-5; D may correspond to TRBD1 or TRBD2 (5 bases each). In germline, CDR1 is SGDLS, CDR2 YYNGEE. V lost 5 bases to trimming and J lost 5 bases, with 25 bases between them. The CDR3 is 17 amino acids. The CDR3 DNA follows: TGTGCCAGCAGTCCCGAAGGAGGAAGGGGAAGAGGGGAGACCCAGTACTTC. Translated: CASSPEGGRGRGETQYF.

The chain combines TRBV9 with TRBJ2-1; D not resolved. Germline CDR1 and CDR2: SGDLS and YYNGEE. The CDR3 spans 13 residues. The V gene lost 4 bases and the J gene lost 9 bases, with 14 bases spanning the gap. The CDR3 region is CASSFYGFGEQFF. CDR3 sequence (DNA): TGTGCCAGCAGCTTTTATGGGTTTGGTGAGCAGTTCTTC.

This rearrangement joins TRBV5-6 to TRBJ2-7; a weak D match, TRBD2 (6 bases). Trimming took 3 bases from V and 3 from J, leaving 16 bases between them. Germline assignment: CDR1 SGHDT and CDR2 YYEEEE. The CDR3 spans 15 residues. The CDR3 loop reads CASSSQTSKDYEQYF. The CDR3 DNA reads TGTGCCAGCAGCTCTCAGACTAGTAAGGACTACGAGCAGTACTTC.

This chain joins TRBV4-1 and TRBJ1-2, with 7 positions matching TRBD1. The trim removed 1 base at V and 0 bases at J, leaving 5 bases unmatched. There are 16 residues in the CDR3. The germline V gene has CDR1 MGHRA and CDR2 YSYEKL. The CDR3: CASSQALGTANYGYTF. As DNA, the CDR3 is TGCGCCAGCAGCCAAGCTCTGGGGACAGCTAACTATGGCTACACCTTC.

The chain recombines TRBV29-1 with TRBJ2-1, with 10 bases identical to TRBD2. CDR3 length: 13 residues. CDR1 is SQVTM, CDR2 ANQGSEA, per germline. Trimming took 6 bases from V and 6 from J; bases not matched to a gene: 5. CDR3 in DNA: TGCAGCGTGGGTAGCGGGGGGCCCAATGAGCAGTTCTTC. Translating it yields CSVGSGGPNEQFF.

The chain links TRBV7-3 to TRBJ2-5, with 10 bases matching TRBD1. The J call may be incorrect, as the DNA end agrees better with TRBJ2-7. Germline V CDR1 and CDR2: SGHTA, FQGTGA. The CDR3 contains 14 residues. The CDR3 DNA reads TGTGCCAGCAGCTTGACAGGGGGCGCCTACGAGCAGTACTTC. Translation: CASSLTGGAYEQYF.

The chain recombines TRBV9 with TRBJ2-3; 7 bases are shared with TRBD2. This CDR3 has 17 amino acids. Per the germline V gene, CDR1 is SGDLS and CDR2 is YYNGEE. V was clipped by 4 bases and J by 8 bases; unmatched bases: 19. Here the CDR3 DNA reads TGTGCCAGCAGCCAAGGGGAGGGAGGGCCAATTCTTCGTACGCAGTATTTT. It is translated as CASSQGEGGPILRTQYF.

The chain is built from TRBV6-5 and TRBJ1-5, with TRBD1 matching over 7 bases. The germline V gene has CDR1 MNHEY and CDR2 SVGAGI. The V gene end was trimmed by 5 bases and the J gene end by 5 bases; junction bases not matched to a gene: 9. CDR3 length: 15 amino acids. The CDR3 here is CASSPQGGEYQPQHF. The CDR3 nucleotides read TGTGCCAGCAGTCCTCAGGGGGGCGAGTATCAGCCCCAGCATTTT.

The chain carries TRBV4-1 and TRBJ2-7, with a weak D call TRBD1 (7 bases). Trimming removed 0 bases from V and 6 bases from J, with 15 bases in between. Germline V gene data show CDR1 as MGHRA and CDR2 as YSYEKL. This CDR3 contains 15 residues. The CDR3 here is CASSQEEGAPGEQYF. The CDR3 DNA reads TGCGCCAGCAGCCAAGAGGAGGGGGCTCCCGGCGAGCAGTACTTC.

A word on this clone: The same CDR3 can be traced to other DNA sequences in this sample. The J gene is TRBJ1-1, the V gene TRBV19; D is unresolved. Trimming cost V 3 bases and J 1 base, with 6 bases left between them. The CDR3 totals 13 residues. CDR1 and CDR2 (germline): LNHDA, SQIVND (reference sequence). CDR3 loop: CASSIRGNTEAFF. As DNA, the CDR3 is TGTGCCAGTAGTATCCGGGGGAACACTGAAGCTTTCTTT.

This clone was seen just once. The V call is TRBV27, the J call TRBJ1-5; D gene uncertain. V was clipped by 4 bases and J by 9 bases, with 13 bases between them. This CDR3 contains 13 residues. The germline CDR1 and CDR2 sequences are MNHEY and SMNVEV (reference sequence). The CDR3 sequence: CASSSSLLGPQHF. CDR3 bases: TGTGCCAGCAGTTCGTCCCTTTTGGGGCCCCAGCATTTT.

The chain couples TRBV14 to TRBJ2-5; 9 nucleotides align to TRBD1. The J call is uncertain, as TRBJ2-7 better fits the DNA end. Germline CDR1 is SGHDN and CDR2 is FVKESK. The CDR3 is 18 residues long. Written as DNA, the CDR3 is TGTGCCAGCAGCCAAGAGGGGGGGCTGGAGGGACAGGGCTTCGAGCAGTACTTC. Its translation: CASSQEGGLEGQGFEQYF.